Listed below are T cell receptor beta chains from one sample, sequenced in a study of cytomegalovirus exposure and HLA in healthy donors. Method: immunoSEQ multiplex PCR; TCRdb's copy keeps in-frame clones and lacks some. There are approximately 150,000 clones in the sample; 70% to 90% occur only once, and 0.5% to 0.65% lies in the top ten. Sequencing used PBMCs. Receptors originate from a woman aged 40 to 50 in good health and CMV-seronegative. CDR3s include the opening cysteine and the closing phenylalanine or tryptophan. A D gene is named only where the DNA matches it firmly. Expanded clones get a size class; other rows say once, few or many, or leave the size out.

CDR3 length: 14
D gene: TRBD1
J gene: TRBJ1-2
clone size: NA
V gene: TRBV5-4
CDR3 DNA: TGTGCCAGCACCGCCCGACAGGGGAACTATGGCTACACCTTC
CDR3 protein: CASTARQGNYGYTF

CDR3 length: 17
D gene: TRBD2
J gene: TRBJ2-3
clone size: NA
V gene: TRBV10-3
CDR3 DNA: TGTGCCATCAGTGGGAAAGGTAGCGGGAGCCCGGGAGATACGCAGTATTTT
CDR3 protein: CAISGKGSGSPGDTQYF

CDR3 length: 17
D gene: NA
J gene: TRBJ2-2
clone size: NA
V gene: TRBV18
CDR3 DNA: TGTGCCAGCTCAGCGGCCCAGTTACTGGTCGGCACCGGGGAGCTGTTTTTT
CDR3 protein: CASSAAQLLVGTGELFF

CDR3 length: 16
D gene: NA
J gene: TRBJ2-5
clone size: NA
V gene: TRBV7-9
CDR3 DNA: TGTGCTAGCAGCTTAGGTTCGGGACACTCCTCGGAGACCCAGTACTTC
CDR3 protein: CASSLGSGHSSETQYF

CDR3 length: 13
D gene: NA
J gene: TRBJ2-5
clone size: NA
V gene: TRBV30
CDR3 DNA: TGTGCCTGGATATCGATGGGGGGAGAGACCCAGTACTTC
CDR3 protein: CAWISMGGETQYF

CDR3 length: 17
D gene: TRBD2
J gene: TRBJ2-1
clone size: NA
V gene: TRBV7-9
CDR3 DNA: TGTGCCAGCAGCTTACCTGAGACTAGCGGGAGCCACAATGAGCAGTTCTTC
CDR3 protein: CASSLPETSGSHNEQFF

CDR3 length: 12
D gene: NA
J gene: TRBJ2-7
clone size: NA
V gene: TRBV6-1
CDR3 DNA: TGTGCCACCGGGGAACCTCCCTACGAGCAGTACTTC
CDR3 protein: CATGEPPYEQYF

CDR3 length: 13
D gene: NA
J gene: TRBJ2-1
clone size: NA
V gene: TRBV27
CDR3 DNA: TGTGCCAGCAGTTTATATGCGGACAATGAGCAGTTCTTC
CDR3 protein: CASSLYADNEQFF

CDR3 length: 15
D gene: TRBD1
J gene: TRBJ2-7
clone size: NA
V gene: TRBV6-5
CDR3 DNA: TGTGCCAGCAGACCAGATCGACAGGGTCCCTACGAGCAGTACTTC
CDR3 protein: CASRPDRQGPYEQYF

CDR3 length: 13
D gene: TRBD2
J gene: TRBJ2-1
clone size: NA
V gene: TRBV28
CDR3 DNA: TGTGCCAGCAACCAAGCGGGGCGGAATGAGCAGTTCTTC
CDR3 protein: CASNQAGRNEQFF

CDR3 length: 19
D gene: TRBD2
J gene: TRBJ2-1
clone size: NA
V gene: TRBV4-3
CDR3 DNA: TGCGCCAGCAGCGGGAACCTGATCCTAGCGGGTTCCTCCTACAATGAGCAGTTCTTC
CDR3 protein: CASSGNLILAGSSYNEQFF

CDR3 length: 16
D gene: NA
J gene: TRBJ2-1
clone size: few
V gene: TRBV5-1
CDR3 DNA: TGCGCCAGCAGCTTGGAACTAGCCGAACCCTACAATGAGCAGTTCTTC
CDR3 protein: CASSLELAEPYNEQFF

CDR3 length: 16
D gene: NA
J gene: TRBJ2-4
clone size: NA
V gene: TRBV12-2
CDR3 DNA: TGTGCAAGTCGCTCGAGAGAAGCGCAGAACCAAAACATTCAGTACTTC
CDR3 protein: CASRSREAQNQNIQYF

CDR3 length: 15
D gene: NA
J gene: TRBJ2-3
clone size: NA
V gene: TRBV19
CDR3 DNA: TGTGCCAGTAGTATCCCCACAGGATTCACAGATACGCAGTATTTT
CDR3 protein: CASSIPTGFTDTQYF

CDR3 length: 18
D gene: TRBD2
J gene: TRBJ2-5
clone size: NA
V gene: TRBV5-6
CDR3 DNA: TGTGCCAGCAGCTTGGTCGAGGCTAGCGGGAGTACTGTGCAGACCCAGTACTTC
CDR3 protein: CASSLVEASGSTVQTQYF

CDR3 length: 16
D gene: NA
J gene: TRBJ1-5
clone size: NA
V gene: TRBV18
CDR3 DNA: TGTGCCAGCTCAGCACCATCCCTTGGGGGGGATCAGCCCCAGCATTTT
CDR3 protein: CASSAPSLGGDQPQHF

CDR3 length: 14
D gene: NA
J gene: TRBJ2-5
clone size: NA
V gene: TRBV6-1
CDR3 DNA: TGTGCCAGCAGTGAATCTCAGACAGTAGAGACCCAGTACTTC
CDR3 protein: CASSESQTVETQYF

CDR3 length: 13
D gene: NA
J gene: TRBJ1-2
clone size: NA
V gene: TRBV27
CDR3 DNA: TGTGCCAGCACCTTTCACCAGGGATATGGCTACACCTTC
CDR3 protein: CASTFHQGYGYTF

CDR3 length: 15
D gene: NA
J gene: TRBJ2-2
clone size: NA
V gene: TRBV11-3
CDR3 DNA: TGTGCCAGCAGCAGGGGCGGCGGGAACACCGGGGAGCTGTTTTTT
CDR3 protein: CASSRGGGNTGELFF

CDR3 length: 12
D gene: NA
J gene: TRBJ1-5
clone size: NA
V gene: TRBV28
CDR3 DNA: TGTGCCAGCACAGGGAACAATCAGCCCCAGCATTTT
CDR3 protein: CASTGNNQPQHF

CDR3 length: 17
D gene: NA
J gene: TRBJ2-5
clone size: NA
V gene: TRBV5-5
CDR3 DNA: TGTGCCAGCAGCTTGGATAAGCCCGGGGTATGGATGGAGACCCAGTACTTC
CDR3 protein: CASSLDKPGVWMETQYF

CDR3 length: 17
D gene: TRBD2
J gene: TRBJ2-3
clone size: NA
V gene: TRBV15
CDR3 DNA: TGTGCCACCAGCAGAGGACAGACTAGCGGGAGCACAGATACGCAGTATTTT
CDR3 protein: CATSRGQTSGSTDTQYF

CDR3 length: 14
D gene: TRBD2
J gene: TRBJ2-7
clone size: NA
V gene: TRBV9
CDR3 DNA: TGTGCCAGCAGCGCCAGCGGGAGACCCTACGAGCAGTACTTC
CDR3 protein: CASSASGRPYEQYF

CDR3 length: 14
D gene: NA
J gene: TRBJ1-4
clone size: once
V gene: TRBV5-1
CDR3 DNA: TGCGCCAGCAGCTGGGGCGGGGGGGACGAAAAACTGTTTTTT
CDR3 protein: CASSWGGGDEKLFF

CDR3 length: 13
D gene: NA
J gene: TRBJ1-4
clone size: NA
V gene: TRBV6-6
CDR3 DNA: TGTGCCAGCAGTTACTCGCCAGGGGAAAAACTGTTTTTT
CDR3 protein: CASSYSPGEKLFF

CDR3 length: 19
D gene: NA
J gene: TRBJ1-6
clone size: NA
V gene: TRBV27
CDR3 DNA: TGTGCCAGCAGTTTATCGATGGGGTCGGGGAGCTCCTATAATTCACCCCTCCACTTT
CDR3 protein: CASSLSMGSGSSYNSPLHF

CDR3 length: 14
D gene: TRBD2
J gene: TRBJ2-5
clone size: NA
V gene: TRBV27
CDR3 DNA: TGTGCCAGCAAGATCCCTGGGAGGGAAGAGACCCAGTACTTC
CDR3 protein: CASKIPGREETQYF

CDR3 length: 13
D gene: NA
J gene: TRBJ1-2
clone size: NA
V gene: TRBV2
CDR3 DNA: TGTGCCGCGCCCACACAGGGCCCCTATGGCTACACCTTC
CDR3 protein: CAAPTQGPYGYTF

CDR3 length: 14
D gene: NA
J gene: TRBJ1-3
clone size: once
V gene: TRBV12-2
CDR3 DNA: TGTGCAAGTCGCTCCGGGACAGCTGGAAACACCATATATTTT
CDR3 protein: CASRSGTAGNTIYF

CDR3 length: 14
D gene: NA
J gene: TRBJ1-5
clone size: NA
V gene: TRBV19
CDR3 DNA: TGTGCCAGTAAGGACAGAAATAGCAATCAGCCCCAGCATTTT
CDR3 protein: CASKDRNSNQPQHF

CDR3 length: 12
D gene: NA
J gene: TRBJ1-5
clone size: NA
V gene: TRBV28
CDR3 DNA: TGTGCCAGCAGTTTATCGTCTCAGCCCCAGCATTTT
CDR3 protein: CASSLSSQPQHF

CDR3 length: 16
D gene: TRBD1
J gene: TRBJ1-5
clone size: NA
V gene: TRBV30
CDR3 DNA: TGTGCCTGGAGTGTGATGAAGGACAGGGGAGGACAGCCCCAGCATTTT
CDR3 protein: CAWSVMKDRGGQPQHF

CDR3 length: 17
D gene: NA
J gene: TRBJ2-2
clone size: NA
V gene: TRBV9
CDR3 DNA: TGTGCCAGCAGCGTAGCTAGCCAAAATCAGGTGGCCGGGGAGCTGTTTTTT
CDR3 protein: CASSVASQNQVAGELFF

CDR3 length: 14
D gene: NA
J gene: TRBJ2-7
clone size: once
V gene: TRBV6-5
CDR3 DNA: TGTGCCAGCAGTTACTCGGACACCACCTACGAGCAGTACTTC
CDR3 protein: CASSYSDTTYEQYF

CDR3 length: 15
D gene: TRBD2
J gene: TRBJ2-1
clone size: NA
V gene: TRBV9
CDR3 DNA: TGTGCCAGCAGCGTCTCTAGCGGGAGAACTGATGAGCAGTTCTTC
CDR3 protein: CASSVSSGRTDEQFF

CDR3 length: 13
D gene: NA
J gene: TRBJ2-5
clone size: once
V gene: TRBV28
CDR3 DNA: TGTGCCAGCAGTTTGACAGGCGAGGAGACCCAGTACTTC
CDR3 protein: CASSLTGEETQYF

CDR3 length: 16
D gene: TRBD2
J gene: TRBJ2-2
clone size: NA
V gene: TRBV9
CDR3 DNA: TGTGCCAGCAGCGTAGCAACTAGCGGAAACACCGGGGAGCTGTTTTTT
CDR3 protein: CASSVATSGNTGELFF

CDR3 length: 14
D gene: TRBD2
J gene: TRBJ2-5
clone size: few
V gene: TRBV5-1
CDR3 DNA: TGCGCCAGCAGCGCGACTAGCGGAGGGGAGACCCAGTACTTC
CDR3 protein: CASSATSGGETQYF

CDR3 length: 13
D gene: TRBD1
J gene: TRBJ2-5
clone size: NA
V gene: TRBV29-1
CDR3 DNA: TGCAGCGCCCTACAGGGGCCCCAAGAGACCCAGTACTTC
CDR3 protein: CSALQGPQETQYF

CDR3 length: 13
D gene: NA
J gene: TRBJ1-6
clone size: NA
V gene: TRBV6-4
CDR3 DNA: TGTGCCAGCAGTGACTCGAGGTATTCACCCCTCCACTTT
CDR3 protein: CASSDSRYSPLHF

CDR3 length: 13
D gene: NA
J gene: TRBJ2-7
clone size: NA
V gene: TRBV27
CDR3 DNA: TGTGCCAGCAGTTTAGGAGAACTCTACGAGCAGTACTTC
CDR3 protein: CASSLGELYEQYF

CDR3 length: 16
D gene: NA
J gene: TRBJ2-1
clone size: NA
V gene: TRBV10-3
CDR3 DNA: TGTGCCATCAGTGAGCTCGGCGGGTATGGCTACAATGAGCAGTTCTTC
CDR3 protein: CAISELGGYGYNEQFF

CDR3 length: 16
D gene: TRBD1
J gene: TRBJ1-1
clone size: NA
V gene: TRBV18
CDR3 DNA: TGTGCCAGCTCACCAAGGGAGACAGGGCGGGACACTGAAGCTTTCTTT
CDR3 protein: CASSPRETGRDTEAFF

CDR3 length: 12
D gene: NA
J gene: TRBJ1-2
clone size: NA
V gene: TRBV7-9
CDR3 DNA: TGTTCCAGCAGCCGCGAGGAATATGGCTACACCTTC
CDR3 protein: CSSSREEYGYTF

CDR3 length: 14
D gene: TRBD1
J gene: TRBJ1-2
clone size: NA
V gene: TRBV28
CDR3 DNA: TGTGCCAGCGGAAATCCGGGACAGGTCTATGGCTACACCTTC
CDR3 protein: CASGNPGQVYGYTF

CDR3 length: 14
D gene: NA
J gene: TRBJ1-2
clone size: NA
V gene: TRBV5-1
CDR3 DNA: TGCGCCAGCAGCTTGGAGACCGGAGTCTATGGCTACACCTTC
CDR3 protein: CASSLETGVYGYTF

CDR3 length: 14
D gene: NA
J gene: TRBJ2-3
clone size: NA
V gene: TRBV9
CDR3 DNA: TGTGCCAGCACTTGGGGGGAGTCCACAGATACGCAGTATTTT
CDR3 protein: CASTWGESTDTQYF

CDR3 length: 13
D gene: NA
J gene: TRBJ1-4
clone size: NA
V gene: TRBV21-1
CDR3 DNA: TGTGCCAGCAGCAAGGGCCCTGTCGAGAAACTGTTTTTT
CDR3 protein: CASSKGPVEKLFF

CDR3 length: 17
D gene: NA
J gene: TRBJ2-1
clone size: NA
V gene: TRBV5-3
CDR3 DNA: TGTGCCAGAAGGACTAGTATTCGCGCAAGCTCCTACAATGAGCAGTTCTTC
CDR3 protein: CARRTSIRASSYNEQFF

CDR3 length: 14
D gene: NA
J gene: TRBJ1-1
clone size: NA
V gene: TRBV27
CDR3 DNA: TGTGCCAGCAGTTTTGGGGGGAGAGGGACTGAAGCTTTCTTT
CDR3 protein: CASSFGGRGTEAFF

CDR3 length: 13
D gene: NA
J gene: TRBJ2-7
clone size: few
V gene: TRBV6-5
CDR3 DNA: TGTGCCAGCAGTTACAAGTTGAGCTACGAGCAGTACTTC
CDR3 protein: CASSYKLSYEQYF

CDR3 length: 15
D gene: TRBD1
J gene: TRBJ1-2
clone size: NA
V gene: TRBV6-5
CDR3 DNA: TGTGCCAGCAGCCTGACAGGGGGGCTTAACTATGGCTACACCTTC
CDR3 protein: CASSLTGGLNYGYTF

CDR3 length: 15
D gene: NA
J gene: TRBJ2-6
clone size: NA
V gene: TRBV18
CDR3 DNA: TGTGCCAGCTCACGCGTCTACTCTGGGGCCAACGTCCTGACTTTC
CDR3 protein: CASSRVYSGANVLTF

CDR3 length: 17
D gene: NA
J gene: TRBJ2-3
clone size: NA
V gene: TRBV7-9
CDR3 DNA: TGTGCCAGCAGACCTAGACAGGCCCCCAGGATAACAGATACGCAGTATTTT
CDR3 protein: CASRPRQAPRITDTQYF

CDR3 length: 13
D gene: NA
J gene: TRBJ2-7
clone size: NA
V gene: TRBV28
CDR3 DNA: TGTGCCAGCAGTTTATCTGGGCCCTACGAGCAGTACTTC
CDR3 protein: CASSLSGPYEQYF

CDR3 length: 13
D gene: NA
J gene: TRBJ1-4
clone size: few
V gene: TRBV21-1
CDR3 DNA: TGTGCCAGCCGCACAGTGCACAATGAAAAACTGTTTTTT
CDR3 protein: CASRTVHNEKLFF

CDR3 length: 13
D gene: NA
J gene: TRBJ1-1
clone size: NA
V gene: TRBV6-1
CDR3 DNA: TGTGCCAGCCACCTAGACAGTTACACTGAAGCTTTCTTT
CDR3 protein: CASHLDSYTEAFF